This T cell receptor (beta chain) was identified during a study of monozygotic twins with inflammatory bowel disease. After re-calling the 5' RACE reads, TCRdb lists one entry per CDR3 protein, DNA absent. The sample totals roughly 160,000 distinct CDR3 sequences. The CDR3 length is 14 residues. Germline loops: CDR1 SGHAT, CDR2 FQNNGV. The chain joins TRBV11-2 to TRBJ1-1; the TCRdb D gene call, TRBD1, has no DNA to confirm it. This receptor was obtained from a human donor with ulcerative colitis or Crohn's disease, or a healthy co-twin of an affected twin (not recorded which). Input material: blood. The CDR3 is CASSPWTGGGEAFF. The entire variable domain, with the rest obtained from reference TRBV11-2 and TRBJ1-1, is as follows: EAGVAQSPRYKIIEKRQSVAFWCNPISGHATLYWYQQILGQGPKLLIQFQNNGVVDDSQLPKDRFSAERLKGVDSTLKIQPAKLEDSAVYLCASSPWTGGGEAFFGQGTRLTVV.